This TCR beta chain was retrieved from a study of siplizumab effects on memory and regulatory T cells. As concerns this clone: What it recognizes is unknown.

The length of the CDR3 is 12 residues. Trimming cost V 2 bases and J 6 bases, with 9 bases left between them. Germline V lookup: CDR1 SGDLS, CDR2 YYNGEE. Findings and limits, study-wide: An assignable naive or memory phenotype was lacking in roughly 80-95% of proliferating CD4+ or CD8+ clones. Naive T cells, seemingly more diverse than memory cells, seemed major alloresponse contributors.

TCR templates numbering some 100,000 were assayed per sample. Profiled with immunoSEQ multiplex PCR; TCRdb holds only in-frame clones, not every one. The top ten hold 18% of the sample, which has about 80,000 clones, around 95% seen once. The V and J genes are TRBV9 and TRBJ2-7, with D possibly being TRBD1 (5 bases). The material sequenced was CD8+ T cells sorted from blood. This receptor was identified in a human donor in good health. DNA of the CDR3: TGTGCCAGCAGCGTTACAGGCTCCGAGCAGTACTTC. Amino acid sequence: CASSVTGSEQYF. Variable domain in full (rest from reference TRBV9 and TRBJ2-7): DSGVTQTPKHLITATGQRVTLRCSPRSGDLSVYWYQQSLDQGLQFLIQYYNGEERAKGNILERFSAQQFPDLHSELNLSSLELGDSALYFCASSVTGSEQYFGPGTRLTVT.